Presented here are 19 T cell receptor beta chains from one specimen sequenced in a study of radiotherapy plus CTLA-4 blockade in lung cancer (dated by TCRdb to 2016 to 2019). Library preparation employed the immunoSEQ multiplex PCR assay. TCRdb provides this immuneACCESS table in a form limited to in-frame rearrangements. Some clones are lacking; in checked studies, under half of them reflect an unresolved V gene, and why the rest are absent is not known. The sample table shows more than 95,000 clones, and about four fifths are seen once. The ten largest clones add up to 5% to 5.5% of the sample. Material: peripheral blood, obtained from a patient treated with radiotherapy plus ipilimumab. These TCRs come from a human donor with non-small cell lung cancer who had a partial response to radiotherapy plus ipilimumab.

The chain joins TRBV23-1 to TRBJ2-5, with D possibly TRBD2 on 5 matching bases. TRBV23-1 is an ORF; its function is uncertain. V was clipped by 6 bases and J by 0 bases, with 8 bases between them. The CDR3 totals 13 residues. The CDR3, as DNA: TGCGCCAGCAGCCACGGGGACCAAGAGACCCAGTACTTC. As protein: CASSHGDQETQYF.

This clone was seen once. The chain carries TRBV7-9 and TRBJ2-3, with TRBD1 matching 10 bases. With V trimmed by 5 bases and J by 3 bases, 14 bases remained unmatched. This CDR3 spans 18 amino acids. Germline loops: CDR1 SEHNR, CDR2 FQNEAQ (reference sequence). The CDR3 DNA reads TGTGCCAGCAGCCTGGCCGGGACAGGGGCCCTCCCGACAGATACGCAGTATTTT. The encoded protein is CASSLAGTGALPTDTQYF.

The chain couples TRBV6-6 to TRBJ1-5; TRBD1 aligns across 7 bases. The germline CDR1 and CDR2 sequences are MNHNY and SVGAGI (reference sequence). The CDR3 length is 15 residues. Trimming took 2 bases from V and 2 from J; bases not matched to a gene: 3. The CDR3 region is CASSYRDRGNQPQHF. The CDR3 DNA is TGTGCCAGCAGTTACCGCGACAGGGGCAATCAGCCCCAGCATTTT.

This chain links TRBV7-2 with TRBJ1-1; maybe TRBD1 (5 bases). Germline values: CDR1 SGHTA, CDR2 FQGNSA. The CDR3 consists of 14 residues. V lost 5 bases and J lost 1, with 11 bases in between. CDR3 region: CASSPWGPNTEAFF. Here the CDR3 DNA reads TGTGCCAGCAGCCCCTGGGGCCCGAACACTGAAGCTTTCTTT.

The rearrangement links TRBV11-2 to TRBJ2-5; 9 nucleotides align to TRBD1. The CDR3 runs to 17 residues. Trimming cost V 5 bases and J 4 bases; bases outside gene matches: 14. Germline values: CDR1 SGHAT, CDR2 FQNNGV. CDR3 coding DNA: TGTGCCAGCAGCCCTCAACCACAGGGGGCGATGATAGAGACCCAGTACTTC. Its translation: CASSPQPQGAMIETQYF.

The V and J genes are TRBV7-2 and TRBJ2-3; 7 bases align to TRBD2. Trimming removed 7 bases from V and 4 bases from J; junction bases left unmatched: 11. The germline V gene encodes CDR1 SGHTA and CDR2 FQGNSA. This CDR3 comprises 15 residues. The CDR3 sequence is CASTPGGRDSDTQYF. The CDR3 DNA is TGTGCCAGCACCCCTGGGGGGAGGGACTCAGATACGCAGTATTTT.

This chain uses TRBV6-1 with TRBJ2-3, with 8 bases aligning to TRBD2. The V segment lost 7 bases and the J segment 4 bases; nucleotides outside the gene matches: 7. Germline CDR1 and CDR2: MNHNS and SASEGT. This CDR3 comprises 14 residues. The CDR3 nucleotides read TGTGCCAGCACCCGTAGCGGGATTTCAGATACGCAGTATTTT. Encoded protein: CASTRSGISDTQYF.

This chain links TRBV19 with TRBJ1-5; D is uncertain. CDR3 length: 15 residues. V gave up 8 bases and J gave up 0 bases, with 14 bases separating them. Germline assignment: CDR1 LNHDA and CDR2 SQIVND (reference sequence). CDR3 sequence reads: CASLSVLYSNQPQHF. CDR3 DNA: TGTGCCAGTCTGTCGGTTCTCTATAGCAATCAGCCCCAGCATTTT. Filled out from reference TRBV19 and TRBJ1-5, the complete variable domain reads DGGITQSPKYLFRKEGQNVTLSCEQNLNHDAMYWYRQDPGQGLRLIYYSQIVNDFQKGDIAEGYSVSREKKESFPLTVTSAQKNPTAFYLCASLSVLYSNQPQHFGDGTRLSIL.

The chain combines TRBV7-2 with TRBJ2-3; 8 positions agree with TRBD2. The CDR3 extends over 16 amino acids. V dropped 6 bases and J dropped 4; count of bases not matched to a gene: 12. Per germline, CDR1 SGHTA and CDR2 FQGNSA. CDR3 nucleotides: TGTGCCAGCAGGCCAGTTCCAGCGGGAGCAGCAGATACGCAGTATTTT. Translating it yields CASRPVPAGAADTQYF.

V gene TRBV7-9 combines with J gene TRBJ1-1; 8 positions match TRBD1. This CDR3 spans 13 amino acids. Per the germline V gene, CDR1 is SEHNR and CDR2 is FQNEAQ (reference sequence). J gave up 4 bases and V 4 bases, and 2 bases lay outside the gene matches. As DNA, the CDR3 is TGTGCCAGCAGCTCTGGACAGGGCACTGAAGCTTTCTTT. Translating it yields CASSSGQGTEAFF. The entire variable domain, with the rest obtained from reference TRBV7-9 and TRBJ1-1, is as follows: DTGVSQNPRHKITKRGQNVTFRCDPISEHNRLYWYRQTLGQGPEFLTYFQNEAQLEKSRLLSDRFSAERPKGSFSTLEIQRTEQGDSAMYLCASSSGQGTEAFFGQGTRLTVV.

Within the sample, this clone is medium-sized. The chain has TRBV25-1 and TRBJ2-3; 7 positions agree with TRBD1. CDR1 is MGHDK, CDR2 SYGVNS, per germline. The CDR3 sequence is 15 residues long. Unmatched junction bases numbered 8, after V lost 8 bases and J lost 0 bases. CDR3 DNA: TGTGCCAGCTCCGCGGACAGGTCTAGCACAGATACGCAGTATTTT. This gives the protein CASSADRSSTDTQYF.

The chain links TRBV5-1 to TRBJ2-1; 7 bases are shared with TRBD1. With 5 bases clipped from V and 7 bases from J, the junction kept 9 bases outside the gene matches. Germline CDR1 reads SGHRS; CDR2 reads YFSETQ. CDR3 size: 14 residues. CDR3 sequence reads: CASSPSGTVNEQFF. CDR3 coding DNA: TGCGCCAGCAGTCCCTCCGGGACAGTGAATGAGCAGTTCTTC.

The rearrangement links TRBV2 to TRBJ2-7, with TRBD1 identical over 7 bases. The CDR3 runs to 13 residues. J lost 5 bases, V lost 6 bases, and 7 bases had no gene match. Germline V CDR1 and CDR2: SNHLY, FYNNEI. CDR3 amino acids: CASRMGQYDEQYF. CDR3 nucleotides: TGTGCCAGCAGGATGGGACAGTACGACGAGCAGTACTTC.

In its sample, this clone was seen a few times. The CDR3 region has the DNA TGTGCCAGCAGTTTACCCGCCCGACACCCAGGTGGCTACACCTTC. Its protein is CASSLPARHPGGYTF. J is TRBJ1-2 and V is TRBV28, with unresolved D. This CDR3 is built from 15 residues. V lost 2 bases, J lost 7 bases, and 17 bases lay in between. Germline V gene data show CDR1 as MDHEN and CDR2 as SYDVKM.

This chain links TRBV2 with TRBJ1-2; maybe TRBD1 (6 bases). Germline CDR1 is SNHLY and CDR2 is FYNNEI. V gave up 7 bases and J gave up 0 bases, with 15 bases separating them. The length of the CDR3 is 15 residues. The CDR3 nucleotides read TGTGCCAGCACCCTTAAGACAGGAACTAACTATGGCTACACCTTC. Protein product: CASTLKTGTNYGYTF. Drawing the rest from reference TRBV2 and TRBJ1-2, the complete variable domain is EPEVTQTPSHQVTQMGQEVILRCVPISNHLYFYWYRQILGQKVEFLVSFYNNEISEKSEIFDDQFSVERPDGSNFTLKIRSTKLEDSAMYFCASTLKTGTNYGYTFGSGTRLTVV.

In this sample, this clone turned up a few times. The chain recombines TRBV19 with TRBJ2-2, with 7 nucleotides matching TRBD1. The junction had 5 bases not matched to a gene; V was cut back by 6 bases and J by 1 base. The germline gives CDR1 LNHDA, CDR2 SQIVND (reference sequence). The CDR3 runs 15 residues. The CDR3 reads CASRTQGMNTGELFF. As DNA, the CDR3 is TGTGCCAGTAGGACACAGGGGATGAACACCGGGGAGCTGTTTTTT.

The chain joins TRBV15 to TRBJ2-1; D may be TRBD2 (6 bases). The germline V gene encodes CDR1 LNHNV and CDR2 YYDKDF (reference sequence). CDR3 length: 15 residues. Trimming left V 0 bases short and J 1 base short, with 7 bases between. Here the CDR3 reads CATSREAGSYNEQFF. The DNA for the CDR3 is TGTGCCACCAGCAGAGAGGCGGGATCCTACAATGAGCAGTTCTTC.

DNA of the CDR3: TGTGCCAGCAGCTCAACAGGGTCTTGGGAGACCCAGTACTTC. Translation gives CASSSTGSWETQYF. The rearrangement links TRBV7-8 to TRBJ2-5; maybe TRBD1 (6 bases). V lost 4 bases and J 5 bases, leaving 14 bases between the germline ends. The CDR3 consists of 14 residues. Germline V lookup: CDR1 SGHVS, CDR2 FQNEAQ.

This clone was observed a single time. The rearrangement uses TRBV7-9 and TRBJ2-3, with TRBD2 matching 7 bases. This CDR3 has 16 amino acids. CDR1 is SEHNR and CDR2 is FQNEAQ in the germline V gene (reference sequence). Trimming took 2 bases from V and 4 from J; bases not matched to a gene: 9. CDR3: CASSLSGGPGSDTQYF. The CDR3 nucleotides read TGTGCCAGCAGCTTATCGGGGGGACCGGGGTCAGATACGCAGTATTTT.